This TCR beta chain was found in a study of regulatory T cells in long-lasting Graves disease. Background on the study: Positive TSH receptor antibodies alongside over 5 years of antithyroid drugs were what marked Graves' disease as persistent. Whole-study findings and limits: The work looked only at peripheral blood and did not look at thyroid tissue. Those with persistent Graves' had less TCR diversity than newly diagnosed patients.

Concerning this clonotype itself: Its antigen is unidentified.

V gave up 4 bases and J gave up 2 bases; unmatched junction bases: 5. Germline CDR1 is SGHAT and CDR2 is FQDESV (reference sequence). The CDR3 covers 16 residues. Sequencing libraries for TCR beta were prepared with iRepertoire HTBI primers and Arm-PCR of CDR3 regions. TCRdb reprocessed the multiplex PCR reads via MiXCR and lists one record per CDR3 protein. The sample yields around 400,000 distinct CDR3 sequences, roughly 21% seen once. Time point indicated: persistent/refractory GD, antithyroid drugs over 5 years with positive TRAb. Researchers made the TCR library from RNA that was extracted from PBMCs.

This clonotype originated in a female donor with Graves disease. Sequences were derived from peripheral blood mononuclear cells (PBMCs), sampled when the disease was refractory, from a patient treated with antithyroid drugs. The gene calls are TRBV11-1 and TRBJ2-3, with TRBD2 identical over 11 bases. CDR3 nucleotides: TGTGCCAGCAGCTCTAGCGGGAGGACTACCACAGATACGCAGTATTTT. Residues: CASSSSGRTTTDTQYF.